This T cell receptor beta chain was captured in a study of a mutant IDH1 vaccine in newly diagnosed glioma. Time point reported: week 5, during vaccination. The investigators gave 300 ug of mutant IDH1 20-mer peptide in each vaccine dose, together with topical imiquimod. The repertoire was sequenced with immunoSEQ multiplex PCR; TCRdb's copy has only in-frame clones and lacks some. The sample comprises tens of thousands of clones, about three quarters of which are singletons, and 5.2% rests with the top ten. This CDR3 has 17 amino acids. V shed 2 bases and J 5 bases; nucleotides not matched to a gene: 8. Germline CDR1 SGHVS, CDR2 FQNEAQ. On this clone: Its antigen is as yet unknown.

Whole-study findings and limits: Apparently, pseudoprogression bore no relation to changes among the top peripheral T cell clonotypes.

The sample was PBMCs, taken from a glioma patient whose treatment included an IDH1 peptide vaccine. The source of this sequence is a man aged 50-59 years with glioma. V usage is TRBV7-8 and J usage is TRBJ1-5; 11 bases line up with TRBD1. The CDR3 DNA sequence: TGTGCCAGCAGCTTATCCGGGACAGGGGGAACCTATCAGCCCCAGCATTTT. It encodes CASSLSGTGGTYQPQHF. Together with reference TRBV7-8 and TRBJ1-5, the CDR3 gives the full variable domain: GAGVSQSPRYKVAKRGQDVALRCDPISGHVSLFWYQQALGQGPEFLTYFQNEAQLDKSGLPSDRFFAERPEGSVSTLKIQRTQQEDSAVYLCASSLSGTGGTYQPQHFGDGTRLSIL.